This is a list of T cell receptor beta chains from one sample in a study of identical twins. TCRdb used MiXCR to reprocess the 5' RACE reads, holding one entry per CDR3 protein. The sample has a few hundred thousand distinct CDR3 sequences, approximately 15% seen once; the top ten hold 0.8% to 1%. This sample also appeared in a second study, on yellow fever vaccine responses in identical twins.

The sequenced material came from CD4+ T cells sorted from blood. Receptors originate from a woman aged 18-30 years in good health. Each CDR3 is given with its conserved first and last residue. The D gene is left open where the match is weak. The listing skips clone size in some rows; elsewhere it reads once, few, many or a size class.

TRBJ2-3 | TRBD2 | - | TRBV18 | TGTGCCAGCTCACTTACTAGCGGAAGGAGCACAGATACGCAGTATTTT | CASSLTSGRSTDTQYF
TRBJ2-3 | TRBD1 | many | TRBV5-1 | TGCGCCAGCAGCTCGGGACAGCCCACAGATACGCAGTATTTT | CASSSGQPTDTQYF
TRBJ2-4 | - | - | TRBV7-9 | TGTGCCTGCAGCCACCTAAGAGGGACCCAGGAAGATCCTCAGTACTTC | CACSHLRGTQEDPQYF
TRBJ2-4 | - | - | TRBV7-9 | TGTGCCAGCAGCTTAGAACTGGGTTTGAGCATTCAGTACTTC | CASSLELGLSIQYF
TRBJ1-3 | - | few | TRBV6-5 | TGTGCCAGCAGTTACTCGGGGCCCGGACGGAACTCTGGAAACACCATATATTTT | CASSYSGPGRNSGNTIYF
TRBJ1-5 | TRBD1 | many | TRBV28 | TGTGCCAGCTCAAAAACAGGGGGCAATCAGCCCCAGCATTTT | CASSKTGGNQPQHF
TRBJ2-5 | - | few | TRBV7-2 | TGTGCCAGCAGCTTAGGGGCACTCCGTACACAGTACTTC | CASSLGALRTQYF
TRBJ1-5 | TRBD1 | - | TRBV20-1 | TGCAGTGCTGGAGTTCAGGGGGTGGACAGGCCCCAGCATTTT | CSAGVQGVDRPQHF
TRBJ1-1 | - | - | TRBV29-1 | TGCAGCGTCGGGACACTGAACACTGAAGCTTTCTTT | CSVGTLNTEAFF
TRBJ2-5 | - | few | TRBV6-1 | TGTGCCAGCACCCGCAGGGAAGAGACCCAGTACTTC | CASTRREETQYF
TRBJ2-7 | TRBD2 | many | TRBV5-1 | TGCGCCAGCAGTCATGGACTAGCGGGGAAGAGCTCCTACGAGCAGTACTTC | CASSHGLAGKSSYEQYF
TRBJ1-2 | TRBD1 | few | TRBV6-2/TRBV6-3 | TGTGCCAGCACCCGAAGGGACAGACCTAACTATGGCTACACCTTC | CASTRRDRPNYGYTF
TRBJ2-1 | TRBD1 | - | TRBV9 | TGTGCCAGCAGCGTAGGGAATACAGGGGCCGAGCAGTTCTTC | CASSVGNTGAEQFF
TRBJ2-2 | - | few | TRBV5-4 | TGTGCCAGCAGCACCAGGAGAGGGGGGGCGAACACCGGGGAGCTGTTTTTT | CASSTRRGGANTGELFF
TRBJ2-3 | TRBD1 | - | TRBV11-2 | TGTGCCAGCAGCAGGACAGGGTACGGCACAGATACGCAGTATTTT | CASSRTGYGTDTQYF
TRBJ1-1 | - | many | TRBV6-5 | TGTGCCAGCAGTTACTCGTGGGTGAACACTGAAGCTTTCTTT | CASSYSWVNTEAFF
TRBJ1-6 | TRBD1 | many | TRBV5-1 | TGCGCCAGCAGCTCGGGACAGTTGAATTCACCCCTCCACTTT | CASSSGQLNSPLHF
TRBJ2-1 | TRBD1 | - | TRBV7-8 | TGTGCCAGCAGCGAACCGGGACAGGTGTCCTACAATGAGCAGTTCTTC | CASSEPGQVSYNEQFF
TRBJ2-7 | TRBD1 | - | TRBV12-3/TRBV12-4 | TGTGCCAGCATCCCTTCGCGGGGGACAGGGCGCCTGCTACGCTACGAGCAGTACTTC | CASIPSRGTGRLLRYEQYF
TRBJ2-1 | TRBD2 | few | TRBV7-2 | TGTGCCAGCAGCCCCAGACTAGCGGACAATGAGCAGTTCTTC | CASSPRLADNEQFF
TRBJ2-7 | TRBD2 | - | TRBV27 | TGTGCCAGCAGGTCTAGCGGGGCCTACGAGCAGTACTTC | CASRSSGAYEQYF
TRBJ2-3 | - | many | TRBV15 | TGTGCCACCAGCAGAGCGGGGGTCTTCGCGGGTACAGATACGCAGTATTTT | CATSRAGVFAGTDTQYF
TRBJ2-5 | - | - | TRBV3-1 | TGTGCCAGCAGCCAAGATTATCGACAAGAGACCCAGTACTTC | CASSQDYRQETQYF
TRBJ2-2 | TRBD1 | - | TRBV6-5 | TGTGCCAGCAGTTACTCGTGGACAGGGGCACTGAACACCGGGGAGCTGTTTTTT | CASSYSWTGALNTGELFF
TRBJ2-5 | - | few | TRBV2 | TGTGCCTTAGCGGAACAAGAGACCCAGTACTTC | CALAEQETQYF
TRBJ1-1 | - | - | TRBV5-1 | TGCGCCAGCAGGGATCAGGGAAACACTGAAGCTTTCTTT | CASRDQGNTEAFF
TRBJ2-1 | - | few | TRBV7-2 | TGTGCCAGCAGCCCCAGAGGCAGTTTTATTGTCTACAATGAGCAGTTCTTC | CASSPRGSFIVYNEQFF
TRBJ2-5 | TRBD2 | few | TRBV5-1 | TGCGCCAGCAGCTTGGAACCTAGCGGGGCCCAAGAGACCCAGTACTTC | CASSLEPSGAQETQYF